Listed below are T cell receptor beta chains from one sample, sequenced in a study of OX40 agonist ivuxolimab in advanced cancers. Repertoires were generated with immunoSEQ multiplex PCR, while TCRdb's copy carries only in-frame clones and drops some. The sample holds about 52,000 clones, roughly 80% seen once. The input for sequencing was CD4+ or CD8+ T cells sorted from blood, taken in a trial of the OX40 agonist ivuxolimab. Receptors were obtained from an adult with an advanced solid tumor such as melanoma, head and neck, liver or kidney cancer. Each CDR3 is given without its conserved first and last residue. Each record gives: V gene, J gene, CDR3 protein.

V: TRBV19
J: TRBJ2-5
CDR3: ASSMTSGAGETQY

V: TRBV6-5
J: TRBJ1-2
CDR3: ASTETGGGYGYT

V: TRBV27
J: TRBJ2-7
CDR3: ASTTGKSGEQY

V: TRBV6-5
J: TRBJ2-1
CDR3: ASSATGVPYNEQF

V: TRBV5-5
J: TRBJ2-7
CDR3: ASSLAGQGSYEQY

V: TRBV11-3
J: TRBJ2-3
CDR3: ASSLGLAGDTDTQY

V: TRBV5-4
J: TRBJ1-3
CDR3: ASSLKGSGNTIY

V: TRBV11-3
J: TRBJ1-4
CDR3: ASSPLRVDLEKLF

V: TRBV4-1
J: TRBJ2-7
CDR3: ASSQRTQRTNSYEQY

V: TRBV7-2
J: TRBJ1-1
CDR3: ASSLFDETEAF

V: TRBV4-2
J: TRBJ2-5
CDR3: ASSQDQLRGNQETQY

V: TRBV6-5
J: TRBJ1-2
CDR3: ASSYSTGGYHT

V: TRBV15
J: TRBJ1-5
CDR3: ATSRVGRRLRESPQH

V: TRBV5-1
J: TRBJ2-7
CDR3: ASSLDLKAGDRSYEQY

V: TRBV6-5
J: TRBJ1-2
CDR3: ASSVESNYGYT

V: TRBV5-4
J: TRBJ2-3
CDR3: ASSQPGRGRTDTQY